This TCR beta chain originates from a study of early T cells in non-severe SARS-CoV-2 infection. Study summary: Bulk RNA from unsorted whole blood was sequenced; chains were unpaired. Study-wide results and caveats: Sequences matched to VDJdb favored anti-spike CD8 responses, while private and CD4 specificities were missed.

Trimming cost V 1 base and J 0 bases, with 4 bases left between them. The CDR3 covers 14 residues. This clonotype was recorded at least ten times. Its antigen remains unidentified. Researchers attached unique molecular identifiers to individual cDNA molecules. TCRdb analysed the 5' RACE reads with MiXCR anew, one entry per CDR3 protein. Of about 76,000 distinct CDR3 sequences listed, 11% are singletons. The J gene is TRBJ1-3, the V gene TRBV12-3 or TRBV12-4; D uncertain. The clonotype originates from an adult who was a healthcare worker with PCR-confirmed SARS-CoV-2 infection or an uninfected control (not recorded which). The material sequenced was whole blood. The DNA of the CDR3 is TGTGCCAGCAGTTTAGGTGCCTCTGGAAACACCATATATTTT. Its translation: CASSLGASGNTIYF.